This paragraph reports one T cell receptor beta chain. The data are from a study of T cell responses to AZD1222 COVID-19 vaccine. CDR3 size: 16 residues. Germline CDR1 reads KGHSH; CDR2 reads LQKENI. Germline trimming cut 3 bases from V and 5 bases from J; bases unmatched to any gene: 10. Assay: immunoSEQ multiplex PCR; the TCRdb copy retains only in-frame clones and omits some. Found here are some 79,000 clones, 80% of them singletons; the top ten hold about 50%. The specimen was peripheral blood, collected 28 days after the second AZD1222 dose. J is TRBJ2-5 and V is TRBV18; 9 nucleotides agree with TRBD2. The source of this sequence is an adult who received the AZD1222 COVID-19 vaccine. The CDR3 nucleotides are TGTGCCAGCTCACCGTTCGCGGGAGGGCCGTCTGAGACCCAGTACTTC. The encoded protein is CASSPFAGGPSETQYF.